This TCR beta chain was sequenced for a study of T cells after somatic rescue of genetic block. TCRdb's copy holds only in-frame clones and misses some; the assay was immunoSEQ multiplex PCR. Found here are 100,000 to 120,000 clones, 75% to 95% of them singletons; the top ten hold approximately 1.3%. Germline-derived CDR1 and CDR2 are GTSNPN and SVGIG (reference sequence). The CDR3 totals 14 residues. The V segment lost 3 bases and the J segment 4 bases; nucleotides outside the gene matches: 6. The genes are TRBV30 and TRBJ2-7, with 10 bases matching TRBD2. The sequenced sample was peripheral blood mononuclear cells (PBMCs). This sequence was found in a young woman. This CDR3 is CAWSQLAGTYEQYF. For the CDR3, the DNA is TGTGCCTGGAGCCAACTAGCGGGGACATACGAGCAGTACTTC.